This TCR beta chain stems from a study of blood T cell repertoires in COVID-19. Study background: Material from acute and convalescent COVID-19 was sourced from the United States, Italy and Spain.

The CDR3 totals 21 residues. V gave up 2 bases and J gave up 0 bases, with 26 bases separating them. Per germline, CDR1 MRHNA and CDR2 SNTAGT. Using immunoSEQ multiplex PCR, the repertoire was profiled, and TCRdb retains in-frame clones only, with some absent. The profile shows 70,000 to 85,000 clones, roughly 90% of them singletons. This clone has more than one count but fewer than ten. The receptor was derived from a man between 65 and 85 years old with active or convalescent COVID-19. Sequenced sample: peripheral blood. The rearrangement links TRBV6-4 to TRBJ1-5; the D is unclear. DNA of the CDR3: TGTGCCAGCAGTGACGAGGAAAGAACGTACGTTACACTGGATAGCAATCAGCCCCAGCATTTT. This translates into CASSDEERTYVTLDSNQPQHF.